The 29 T cell receptor beta chains reported below all come from one sample, sequenced in a study of cytotoxic CD8 clonotypes in ibrutinib-treated CLL. Using immunoSEQ multiplex PCR, the repertoire was profiled, and TCRdb retains in-frame clones only, with some absent. The repertoire has about 120,000 clones, 80% to 90% of them found once; the top ten carry over 2%. The sequencing used PBMCs, collected after 24 months of ibrutinib treatment. The source is a human donor with chronic lymphocytic leukemia.

V is TRBV10-3 and J is TRBJ1-1; D might be TRBD1 (5 bases). V lost 9 bases and J 0 bases, leaving 11 bases between the germline ends. Germline CDR1 is ENHRY and CDR2 is SYGVKD. CDR3 size: 13 residues. The CDR3, as DNA: TGTGCCATAGACCGGGGGATGAACACTGAAGCTTTCTTT. Translated, it gives CAIDRGMNTEAFF.

The genes are TRBV5-4 and TRBJ2-5, with TRBD1 matching 7 bases. The length of the CDR3 is 14 residues. V dropped 6 bases and J dropped 5; count of bases not matched to a gene: 10. Per germline, CDR1 SGHNT and CDR2 YYREEE (reference sequence). The chain's CDR3 is CASTSDRSKETQYF. CDR3 in DNA: TGTGCCAGCACCTCGGACAGGTCCAAGGAGACCCAGTACTTC.

V is TRBV4-3 and J is TRBJ1-3, with no clear D. This CDR3 has 16 residues. Trimming left V 0 bases short and J 2 bases short, with 11 bases between. Germline V gene data show CDR1 as LGHNA and CDR2 as YSLEER. For the CDR3, the DNA is TGCGCCAGCAGCCAAGAAATCGGCGGGGCTGGAAACACCATATATTTT. Its translation is CASSQEIGGAGNTIYF.

V and J are TRBV7-3 and TRBJ2-7; tentative D call: TRBD1 (6 bases). The CDR3 spans 15 residues. CDR1 is SGHTA, CDR2 FQGTGA, per germline. V lost 8 bases, J lost 6 bases, and 23 bases lay in between. CDR3 protein: CASCNGTGPLGEQYF. The CDR3 region has the DNA TGTGCCAGCTGTAATGGTACAGGGCCCCTGGGCGAGCAGTACTTC.

The chain combines TRBV9 with TRBJ2-3; TRBD2 is a possible D gene (6 bases). Germline V gene lookup returns CDR1 SGDLS and CDR2 YYNGEE. The V end lost 0 bases, the J end lost 1 base, and 9 bases lay between the germline ends. This CDR3 region has 15 residues. The CDR3 here is CASSVAGVGTDTQYF. CDR3 nucleotides: TGTGCCAGCAGCGTAGCGGGAGTGGGCACAGATACGCAGTATTTT. Looking up the rest from reference TRBV9 and TRBJ2-3 gives the full variable domain: DSGVTQTPKHLITATGQRVTLRCSPRSGDLSVYWYQQSLDQGLQFLIQYYNGEERAKGNILERFSAQQFPDLHSELNLSSLELGDSALYFCASSVAGVGTDTQYFGPGTRLTVL.

V usage is TRBV7-2 and J usage is TRBJ2-7, with D possibly being TRBD1 (6 bases). CDR1 SGHTA and CDR2 FQGNSA come from the germline V gene. The V end lost 0 bases, the J end lost 3 bases, and 9 bases lay between the germline ends. CDR3 length equals 14 residues. CDR3 amino acids: CASSLAPRGYEQYF. In DNA, the CDR3 is TGTGCCAGCAGCTTAGCGCCCAGGGGCTACGAGCAGTACTTC.

The chain joins TRBV28 to TRBJ2-7; no clear D gene. V was trimmed by 3 bases and J by 0 bases, leaving 12 bases between them. There are 15 residues in the CDR3. Germline lookup yields CDR1 MDHEN and CDR2 SYDVKM. CDR3 loop: CASSLVTPSSYEQYF. CDR3 nucleotides: TGTGCCAGCAGTTTGGTCACCCCGAGCTCCTACGAGCAGTACTTC.

The chain links TRBV5-8 to TRBJ2-7; 9 nucleotides agree with TRBD1. The germline V gene encodes CDR1 SGHTS and CDR2 YDEGEE. Unmatched junction bases numbered 8, after V lost 2 bases and J lost 5 bases. The CDR3 is made up of 15 amino acids. The CDR3 DNA sequence: TGTGCCAGCAGCTTCCATGGGACAGGGTCCCACGAGCAGTACTTC. Encoded protein: CASSFHGTGSHEQYF.

This sequence joins TRBV6-4 and TRBJ2-2; tentatively, D is TRBD2 (5 bases). With 4 bases removed from V and 6 bases from J, the gap between germline ends came to 6 bases. This CDR3 has 12 amino acids. CDR1 and CDR2 from the germline V gene are MRHNA and SNTAGT. Here the CDR3 DNA reads TGTGCCAGCAGTGGGGGAGCCGGGGAGCTGTTTTTT. It is translated as CASSGGAGELFF.

The rearrangement links TRBV18 to TRBJ2-3; TRBD2 matches 12 bases. Looked up from germline, CDR1 is KGHSH and CDR2 is LQKENI. This CDR3 has 17 amino acids. After removal of 4 bases from V and 5 bases from J, the junction contained 10 bases not matched to a gene. In nucleotides, the CDR3 is TGTGCCAGCTCACGAACGACTAGCGGGAGAGGGGTAGATACGCAGTATTTT. It translates to CASSRTTSGRGVDTQYF.

The rearrangement joins TRBV5-1 to TRBJ2-3, with 12 bases aligning to TRBD2. Germline V lookup: CDR1 SGHRS, CDR2 YFSETQ. Trimming cost V 4 bases and J 4 bases; bases outside gene matches: 7. The CDR3 is made up of 16 amino acids. The chain's CDR3 is CASSHLAGGQPDTQYF. The CDR3 DNA sequence: TGCGCCAGCAGCCACCTAGCGGGAGGGCAACCAGATACGCAGTATTTT.

The chain combines TRBV5-4 with TRBJ1-2; TRBD1 is a possible D gene (5 bases). The CDR3 is 16 residues long. Germline V lookup: CDR1 SGHNT, CDR2 YYREEE (reference sequence). The V end lost 5 bases, the J end lost 6 bases, and 23 bases lay between the germline ends. The CDR3 sequence: CASRHTGTQFGDGYTF. The DNA for the CDR3 is TGTGCCAGCAGACATACCGGGACCCAATTTGGGGATGGCTACACCTTC. The full variable domain, completed using reference TRBV5-4 and TRBJ1-2, is ETGVTQSPTHLIKTRGQQVTLRCSSQSGHNTVSWYQQALGQGPQFIFQYYREEENGRGNFPPRFSGLQFPNYSSELNVNALELDDSALYLCASRHTGTQFGDGYTFGSGTRLTVV.

This sequence joins TRBV21-1 and TRBJ2-5; TRBD1, the D gene given by the table, was not confirmed from the DNA. TRBV21-1 is a pseudogene locus. The CDR3 contains 19 residues. The CDR3 spells CASSHRAPRGSEYQETQYF. The CDR3 DNA is TGTGCCAGCAGCCACAGGGCCCCAAGGGGCAGCGAGTACCAAGAGACCCAGTACTTC.

V is TRBV15 and J is TRBJ1-5; unclear D gene. The CDR3 is 18 amino acids. The germline V gene has CDR1 LNHNV and CDR2 YYDKDF (reference sequence). Trimming removed 0 bases from V and 0 bases from J, with 15 bases in between. The CDR3 DNA follows: TGTGCCACCAGCAGAGATGATTTCATGGGCTATAGCAATCAGCCCCAGCATTTT. Encoded protein: CATSRDDFMGYSNQPQHF.

This clone was detected only a few times. The V and J genes are TRBV19 and TRBJ1-4; the D is unclear. V was shortened by 4 bases and J by 0 bases, with 6 bases between the two germline ends. The CDR3 length is 14 residues. Germline loops: CDR1 LNHDA, CDR2 SQIVND (reference sequence). In DNA form, the CDR3 reads TGTGCCAGTAGTACAGTTGCAACTAATGAAAAACTGTTTTTT. This translates into CASSTVATNEKLFF.

The gene calls are TRBV5-1 and TRBJ2-2; 8 positions match TRBD1. The CDR3 covers 15 residues. V shed 0 bases and J 6 bases; nucleotides not matched to a gene: 4. In germline, CDR1 is SGHRS, CDR2 YFSETQ. CDR3 sequence: CASSLEGQGAGELFF. CDR3 bases: TGCGCCAGCAGCTTGGAAGGACAGGGTGCCGGGGAGCTGTTTTTT.

The genes are TRBV7-8 and TRBJ2-7; 11 bases match TRBD2. The CDR3 is 15 amino acids. Germline assignment: CDR1 SGHVS and CDR2 FQNEAQ. Losses at the gene ends were 5 bases for V and 6 bases for J; bases not matched to a gene: 9. In DNA form, the CDR3 reads TGTGCCAGCAGCCAGAAACTAGCGGGAGTATCCGAGCAGTACTTC. This translates into CASSQKLAGVSEQYF. The full variable domain, its missing parts supplied by reference TRBV7-8 and TRBJ2-7, is GAGVSQSPRYKVAKRGQDVALRCDPISGHVSLFWYQQALGQGPEFLTYFQNEAQLDKSGLPSDRFFAERPEGSVSTLKIQRTQQEDSAVYLCASSQKLAGVSEQYFGPGTRLTVT.

The V gene is TRBV6-1, the J gene TRBJ2-5; tentatively, D is TRBD1 (5 bases). V was cut by 8 bases and J by 1 base, with 11 bases left in between. The CDR3 extends over 13 amino acids. The germline V gene has CDR1 MNHNS and CDR2 SASEGT. CDR3 nucleotides: TGTGCCAGCGCAGATAGGGGCCAAGAGACCCAGTACTTC. Its protein product is CASADRGQETQYF.

The V call is TRBV9, the J call TRBJ2-1; tentatively, D is TRBD1 (7 bases). The V and J ends lost 0 bases and 0 bases respectively, with 28 bases between them. Germline V gene data show CDR1 as SGDLS and CDR2 as YYNGEE. This CDR3 is built from 22 residues. CDR3 residues: CASSVANEPGGILFTSYNEQFF. CDR3 sequence (DNA): TGTGCCAGCAGCGTAGCTAACGAGCCAGGGGGGATTTTATTTACCTCCTACAATGAGCAGTTCTTC.

This clone was counted once. V and J are TRBV4-3 and TRBJ1-2; weak D call: TRBD1 (6 bases). The germline gives CDR1 LGHNA, CDR2 YSLEER. With 1 base removed from V and 2 bases from J, the gap between germline ends came to 14 bases. There are 16 residues in the CDR3. CDR3 sequence (DNA): TGCGCCAGCAGCCAAGTTACAGGGTCGCCGAACTATGGCTACACCTTC. It yields the protein CASSQVTGSPNYGYTF.

The chain uses TRBV28 and TRBJ2-4, with a tentative D call TRBD1 (5 bases). Germline V gene lookup returns CDR1 MDHEN and CDR2 SYDVKM. This CDR3 comprises 16 residues. With 1 base removed from V and 0 bases from J, the gap between germline ends came to 10 bases. The CDR3 protein is CASSLSRVIAKNIQYF. The CDR3 DNA reads TGTGCCAGCAGTTTATCCAGGGTGATAGCCAAAAACATTCAGTACTTC.

This chain uses TRBV9 with TRBJ1-1; no definite D call. V lost 0 bases, J lost 1 base, and 10 bases lay in between. Per germline, CDR1 SGDLS and CDR2 YYNGEE. The CDR3 consists of 15 residues. The CDR3 DNA reads as TGTGCCAGCAGCGTAGAAGGGTGGCAGAACACTGAAGCTTTCTTT. Residues: CASSVEGWQNTEAFF.

This clone showed up many times. V gene TRBV19 combines with J gene TRBJ1-5; D is uncertain. The length of the CDR3 is 12 residues. The V end was cut by 2 bases, the J end by 7 bases, with 6 bases between. CDR1 is LNHDA and CDR2 is SQIVND in the germline V gene (reference sequence). Written as DNA, the CDR3 is TGTGCCAGTAGTATAACCTACCAGCCCCAGCATTTT. This sequence encodes CASSITYQPQHF.

This chain connects TRBV7-9 to TRBJ2-3, with 8 positions matching TRBD2. The V gene end was trimmed by 2 bases and the J gene end by 5 bases; junction bases not matched to a gene: 6. The CDR3 loop spans 15 amino acids. Germline CDR1 and CDR2: SEHNR and FQNEAQ (reference sequence). The CDR3 DNA is TGTGCCAGCAGCTTACGCCGTGCGGGGGGAGATACGCAGTATTTT. Amino acid sequence: CASSLRRAGGDTQYF.

The chain's CDR3 is CASSTGTGDYGYTF. The DNA for the CDR3 is TGTGCCAGCAGCACCGGGACAGGGGACTATGGCTACACCTTC. The chain links TRBV28 to TRBJ1-2; 10 bases agree with TRBD1. The CDR3 has 14 amino acids. Germline CDR1 MDHEN, CDR2 SYDVKM. Trimming cost V 6 bases and J 3 bases; bases outside gene matches: 4.

The gene calls are TRBV28 and TRBJ1-5; the D gene is possibly TRBD1 (5 bases). CDR1 and CDR2 from the germline V gene are MDHEN and SYDVKM. This CDR3 is 13 amino acids long. V shed 7 bases and J shed 0 bases, with 7 bases lying between them. The CDR3 region has the DNA TGTGCCAGCAAGGGGAGTAGCAATCAGCCCCAGCATTTT. As protein: CASKGSSNQPQHF.

This rearrangement joins TRBV28 to TRBJ1-5; a weak D match, TRBD1 (6 bases). In germline, CDR1 is MDHEN, CDR2 SYDVKM. There are 15 residues in the CDR3. The ends were cut back, 3 bases at V and 11 bases at J, with 20 bases in the middle. In DNA, the CDR3 is TGTGCCAGCAGTTTTGAGGACAGAGTCAGCGGGGCCCAGCATTTT. It encodes CASSFEDRVSGAQHF.

V usage is TRBV29-1 and J usage is TRBJ2-5; the D is unclear. Deletions cut 4 bases from V and 7 bases from J, with 13 bases between. The germline gives CDR1 SQVTM, CDR2 ANQGSEA. The CDR3 sequence is 12 residues long. CDR3 bases: TGCAGCGTTGCTCGGGCCGGCGGGACCCAGTACTTC. Residues: CSVARAGGTQYF.

This chain connects TRBV14 to TRBJ2-7; TRBD1 agrees at 9 bases. Looked up from germline, CDR1 is SGHDN and CDR2 is FVKESK. The CDR3 has 16 amino acids. J lost 2 bases, V lost 7 bases, and 12 bases had no gene match. CDR3 loop: CASMQVRDRETYEQYF. The DNA for the CDR3 is TGTGCCAGCATGCAGGTCCGGGACAGGGAGACCTACGAGCAGTACTTC.